This TCR beta chain stems from a study of blood T cell repertoires in COVID-19. Looking at the study overall: Both acute and convalescent COVID-19 samples were obtained from the United States, Italy and Spain. T cells, B-cell-depleted T cells, or PBMCs supplied cDNA or gDNA.

This clone showed up just once. The CDR3 has 14 amino acids. Per the germline V gene, CDR1 is SEHNR and CDR2 is FQNEAQ (reference sequence). The trim removed 4 bases at V and 4 bases at J, leaving 6 bases unmatched. Authors' processing steps: Counts of nucleated cells, estimated from reference gene primer amplification, were obtained. Repertoires were generated with immunoSEQ multiplex PCR, while TCRdb's copy carries only in-frame clones and drops some. For V, J and clone size, that table is used; D and trimming come from the DNA. This table holds hundreds of thousands of clones, approximately 83% found once.

Sequenced input: peripheral blood. The source of this sequence is a human donor in a cohort sampled during active COVID-19. The V and J genes are TRBV7-9 and TRBJ1-2, with 7 bases lining up with TRBD1. CDR3 sequence: CASSSGQTLYGYTF. Here the CDR3 DNA reads TGTGCCAGCAGCTCGGGACAGACACTCTATGGCTACACCTTC.